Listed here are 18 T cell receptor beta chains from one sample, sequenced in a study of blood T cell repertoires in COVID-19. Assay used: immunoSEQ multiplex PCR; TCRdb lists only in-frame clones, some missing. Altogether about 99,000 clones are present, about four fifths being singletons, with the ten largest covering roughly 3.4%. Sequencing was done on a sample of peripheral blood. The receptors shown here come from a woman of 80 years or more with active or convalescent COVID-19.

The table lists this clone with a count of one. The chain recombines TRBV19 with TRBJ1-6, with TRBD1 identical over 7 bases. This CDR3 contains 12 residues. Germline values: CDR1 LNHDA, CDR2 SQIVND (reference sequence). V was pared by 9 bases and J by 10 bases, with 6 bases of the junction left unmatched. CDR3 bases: TGTGCCAGCAGACTACAGGGGTCACCCCTCCACTTT. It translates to CASRLQGSPLHF.

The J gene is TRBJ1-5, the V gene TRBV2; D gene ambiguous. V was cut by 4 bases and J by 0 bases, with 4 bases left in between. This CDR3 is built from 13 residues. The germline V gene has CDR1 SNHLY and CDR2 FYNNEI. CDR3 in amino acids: CASSAYSNQPQHF. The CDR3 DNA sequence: TGTGCCAGCAGTGCGTATAGCAATCAGCCCCAGCATTTT.

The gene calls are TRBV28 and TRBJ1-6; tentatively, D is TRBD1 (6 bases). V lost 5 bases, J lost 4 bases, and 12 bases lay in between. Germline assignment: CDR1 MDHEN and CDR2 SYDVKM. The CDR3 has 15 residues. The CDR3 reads CASSGGQLYNSPLHF. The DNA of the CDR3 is TGTGCCAGCAGTGGTGGACAGTTATATAATTCACCCCTCCACTTT.

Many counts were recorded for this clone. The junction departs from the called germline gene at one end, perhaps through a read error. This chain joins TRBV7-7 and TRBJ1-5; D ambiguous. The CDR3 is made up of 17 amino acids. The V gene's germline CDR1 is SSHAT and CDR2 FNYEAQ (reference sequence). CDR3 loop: CASSSDPGSFGNQPQHF. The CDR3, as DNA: TGTGCTAGCAGCTCAGACCCCGGGTCCTTCGGCAATCAGCCCCAGCATTTT.

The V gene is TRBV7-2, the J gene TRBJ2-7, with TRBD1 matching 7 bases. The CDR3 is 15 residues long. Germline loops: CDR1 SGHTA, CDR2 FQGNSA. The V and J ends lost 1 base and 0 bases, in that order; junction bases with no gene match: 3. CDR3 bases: TGTGCCAGCAGCTTAGAAGGGACAGCCTCCTACGAGCAGTACTTC. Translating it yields CASSLEGTASYEQYF.

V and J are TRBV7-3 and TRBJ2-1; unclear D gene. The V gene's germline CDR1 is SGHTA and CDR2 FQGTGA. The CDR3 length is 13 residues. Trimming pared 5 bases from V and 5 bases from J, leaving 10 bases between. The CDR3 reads CASSRDLDNEQFF. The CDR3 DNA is TGTGCCAGCAGCCGCGACTTGGACAATGAGCAGTTCTTC. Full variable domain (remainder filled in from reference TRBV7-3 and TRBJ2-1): GAGVSQTPSNKVTEKGKYVELRCDPISGHTALYWYRQSLGQGPEFLIYFQGTGAADDSGLPNDRFFAVRPEGSVSTLKIQRTERGDSAVYLCASSRDLDNEQFFGPGTRLTVL.

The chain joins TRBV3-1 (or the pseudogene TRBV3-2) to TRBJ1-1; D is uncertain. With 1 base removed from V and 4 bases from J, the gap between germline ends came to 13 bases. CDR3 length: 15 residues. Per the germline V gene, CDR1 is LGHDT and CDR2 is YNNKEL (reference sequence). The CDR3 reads CASSQGRAVSTEAFF. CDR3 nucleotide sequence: TGTGCCAGCAGCCAAGGGAGGGCAGTTTCCACTGAAGCTTTCTTT.

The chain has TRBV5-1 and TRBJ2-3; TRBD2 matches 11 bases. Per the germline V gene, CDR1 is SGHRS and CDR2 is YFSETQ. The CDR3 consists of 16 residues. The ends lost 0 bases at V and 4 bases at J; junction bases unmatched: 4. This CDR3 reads CASSLVASGGSDTQYF. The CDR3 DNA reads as TGCGCCAGCAGCTTGGTGGCTAGCGGGGGGTCAGATACGCAGTATTTT.

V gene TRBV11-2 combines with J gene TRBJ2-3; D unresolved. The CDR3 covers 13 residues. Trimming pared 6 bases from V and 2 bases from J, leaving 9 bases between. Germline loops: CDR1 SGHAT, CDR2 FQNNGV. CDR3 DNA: TGTGCCAGCAGAGGCGGAATCACAGATACGCAGTATTTT. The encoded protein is CASRGGITDTQYF.

CDR3 sequence: CASSLLLNTEAFF. CDR3 coding DNA: TGTGCCAGTAGTCTTCTTTTGAACACTGAAGCTTTCTTT. The J gene is TRBJ1-1, the V gene TRBV19; D unresolved. The CDR3 loop spans 13 amino acids. Trimming removed 5 bases at V and 0 bases at J, with 7 bases between. Germline V CDR1 and CDR2: LNHDA, SQIVND (reference sequence).

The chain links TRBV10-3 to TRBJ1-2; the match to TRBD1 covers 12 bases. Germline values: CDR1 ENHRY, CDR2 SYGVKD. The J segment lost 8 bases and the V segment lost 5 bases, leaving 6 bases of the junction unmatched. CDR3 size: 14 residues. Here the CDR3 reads CAISTGQGARGYTF. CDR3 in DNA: TGTGCCATCAGTACGGGACAGGGGGCACGGGGCTACACCTTC.

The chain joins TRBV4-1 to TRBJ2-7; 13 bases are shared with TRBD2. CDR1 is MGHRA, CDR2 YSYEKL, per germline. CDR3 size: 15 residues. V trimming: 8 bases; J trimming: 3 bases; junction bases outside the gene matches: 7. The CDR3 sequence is CASARTSGGYYEQYF. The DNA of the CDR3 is TGCGCCAGCGCTCGGACTAGCGGGGGTTACTACGAGCAGTACTTC.

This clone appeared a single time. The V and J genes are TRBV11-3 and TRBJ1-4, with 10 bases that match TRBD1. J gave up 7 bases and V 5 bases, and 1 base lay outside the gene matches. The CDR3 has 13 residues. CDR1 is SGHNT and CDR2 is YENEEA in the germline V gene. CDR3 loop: CASSRDRGEKLFF. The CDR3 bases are TGTGCCAGCAGCCGGGACAGGGGTGAAAAACTGTTTTTT.

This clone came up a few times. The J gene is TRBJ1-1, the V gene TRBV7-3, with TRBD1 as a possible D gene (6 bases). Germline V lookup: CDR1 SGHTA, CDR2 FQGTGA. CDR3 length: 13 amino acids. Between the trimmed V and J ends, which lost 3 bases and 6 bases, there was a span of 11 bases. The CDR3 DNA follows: TGTGCCAGCAGCTTGTACAGGGACGCTGAAGCTTTCTTT. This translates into CASSLYRDAEAFF.

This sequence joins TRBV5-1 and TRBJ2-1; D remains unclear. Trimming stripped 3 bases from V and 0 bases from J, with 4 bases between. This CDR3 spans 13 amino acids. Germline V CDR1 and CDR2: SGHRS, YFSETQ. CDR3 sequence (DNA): TGCGCCAGCAGCTCCAGCTCCTACAATGAGCAGTTCTTC. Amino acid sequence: CASSSSSYNEQFF.

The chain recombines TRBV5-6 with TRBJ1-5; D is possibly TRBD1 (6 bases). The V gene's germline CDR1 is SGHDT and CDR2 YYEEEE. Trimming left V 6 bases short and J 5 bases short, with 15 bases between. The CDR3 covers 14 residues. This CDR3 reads CASTQRGKDQPQHF. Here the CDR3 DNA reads TGTGCCAGCACCCAAAGGGGGAAAGATCAGCCCCAGCATTTT.

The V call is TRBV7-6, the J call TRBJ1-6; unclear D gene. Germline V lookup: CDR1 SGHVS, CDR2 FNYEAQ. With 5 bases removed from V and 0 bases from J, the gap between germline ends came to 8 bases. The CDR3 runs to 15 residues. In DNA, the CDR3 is TGTGCCAGCAGCGATAGAAGCTCCTATAATTCACCCCTCCACTTT. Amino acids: CASSDRSSYNSPLHF.

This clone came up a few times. This CDR3 is CASSPWGTANTIYF. In DNA form, the CDR3 reads TGTGCCAGCAGCCCATGGGGGACTGCAAACACCATATATTTT. The chain carries TRBV28 and TRBJ1-3, with D possibly TRBD1 on 5 matching bases. Germline V gene data show CDR1 as MDHEN and CDR2 as SYDVKM. Trimming removed 6 bases from V and 6 bases from J, with 15 bases in between. The CDR3 is 14 amino acids.